The next 29 T cell receptor beta chains were all read from a single sample in a study of identical twins (dated by TCRdb to between 2015 and 2016). Libraries were constructed by 5' RACE. Data came from an Illumina HiSeq 2000. TCRdb reran the public reads through fastp at Q25 and MiXCR, keeping productive beta chains. One record per CDR3 amino acid sequence lists the most common genes and DNA. In this sample the table shows approximately 670,000 distinct CDR3 sequences, approximately 6.1% of which occur a single time. 1.5% to 2% of the sample comes from the top ten. The sample consisted of naive T cells sorted from blood. The sample's cell subset or site label, decoded: cells isolated with a human naive T-cell isolation kit. All receptors come from a man aged 18 to 30 in good health.

This sequence joins TRBV4-2 and TRBJ2-2; 7 bases fit TRBD1. Germline values: CDR1 LGHNA, CDR2 YNFKEQ. V lost 1 base and J lost 13; bases outside the gene matches: 12. The length of the CDR3 is 15 residues. Written as DNA, the CDR3 is TGTGCCAGCAGCCAAGGGAGGACAGGATCAATGGGGCTGTTTTTT. Protein product: CASSQGRTGSMGLFF.

This clonotype was detected ten times or more. J is TRBJ1-1 and V is TRBV12-3 or TRBV12-4, with D unclear. CDR3 size: 16 residues. Trimming took 7 bases from V and 0 from J, leaving 18 bases between them. CDR3 loop: CASTLQAGRMNTEAFF. In DNA, the CDR3 is TGTGCCAGCACCCTTCAGGCTGGGAGAATGAACACTGAAGCTTTCTTT.

This clonotype came up a few times. The chain couples TRBV6-5 to TRBJ2-1; 8 positions match TRBD2. The length of the CDR3 is 18 residues. Germline loops: CDR1 MNHEY, CDR2 SVGAGI. J lost 4 bases, V lost 0 bases, and 11 bases had no gene match. The CDR3 protein is CASSYSGVGRGSYNEQFF. The CDR3 coding sequence is TGTGCCAGCAGTTACTCCGGGGTCGGGAGGGGGTCTTACAATGAGCAGTTCTTC.

The CDR3 protein is CSAHPATNEKLFF. The CDR3 nucleotides read TGCAGTGCACACCCTGCAACTAATGAAAAACTGTTTTTT. This chain connects TRBV20-1 to TRBJ1-4; no clear D gene. Germline CDR1 DFQATT, CDR2 SNEGSKA (reference sequence). The CDR3 loop spans 13 amino acids. Trimming took off 6 bases at V and 0 bases at J, with 8 bases between the two ends.

This clonotype was seen repeatedly, ten times or more. The CDR3 nucleotides read TGTGCCAGCAGAAGAAGATGGGGTAATGAAAAACTGTTTTTT. It codes for CASRRRWGNEKLFF. The chain couples TRBV12-3 or TRBV12-4 to TRBJ1-4; D ambiguous. The CDR3 is made up of 14 amino acids. V was trimmed by 6 bases and J by 4 bases, leaving 12 bases between them.

This rearrangement joins TRBV4-2 to TRBJ2-7; 7 bases align to TRBD1. This CDR3 is 15 amino acids long. The germline CDR1 and CDR2 sequences are LGHNA and YNFKEQ. V lost 4 bases to trimming and J lost 2 bases; unmatched junction nucleotides: 8. CDR3 in amino acids: CASSPTGYGTYEQYF. The CDR3 DNA reads TGTGCCAGCAGCCCGACAGGGTACGGGACCTACGAGCAGTACTTC.

Points on this clonotype: This likely comes from a read error, as the CDR3 has no conserved phenylalanine or tryptophan at its end. The chain combines TRBV27 with TRBJ2-3; D remains unclear. Trimming removed 5 bases from V and 7 bases from J, with 13 bases in between. The CDR3 totals 13 residues. Germline V lookup: CDR1 MNHEY, CDR2 SMNVEV (reference sequence). The CDR3 nucleotides read TGTGCCAGCAGTCCGCACCGCCAGCATACGCAGTATTGT. Residues: CASSPHRQHTQYC.

This clonotype was seen many times. The V call is TRBV6-5, the J call TRBJ2-5; 8 bases fit TRBD2. CDR3 length: 17 residues. Germline trimming cut 2 bases from V and 2 bases from J; bases unmatched to any gene: 10. The germline gives CDR1 MNHEY, CDR2 SVGAGI. For the CDR3, the DNA is TGTGCCAGCAGTTACCTCGGACTAGCCACATCACAAGAGACCCAGTACTTC. Residues: CASSYLGLATSQETQYF.

V usage is TRBV29-1 and J usage is TRBJ2-1; D not resolved. The V and J ends lost 0 bases and 8 bases respectively, with 11 bases between them. The CDR3 has 13 amino acids. Germline V gene data show CDR1 as SQVTM and CDR2 as ANQGSEA. CDR3 in amino acids: CSVEDRRTDEQFF. In nucleotides, the CDR3 is TGCAGCGTTGAAGATCGCAGAACCGATGAGCAGTTCTTC.

V gene TRBV18 combines with J gene TRBJ2-2; D uncertain. The CDR3 has 14 amino acids. The germline V and J ends were trimmed by 2 bases and 5 bases, with 9 bases remaining between them. CDR1 is KGHSH, CDR2 LQKENI, per germline. The DNA of the CDR3 is TGTGCCAGCTCACCATTAGACGGAACCGGGGAGCTGTTTTTT. Residues: CASSPLDGTGELFF.

This clonotype was found many times. V is TRBV20-1 and J is TRBJ2-1; 8 bases map to TRBD2. V lost 6 bases to trimming and J lost 6 bases; unmatched junction nucleotides: 4. From germline, CDR1 is DFQATT and CDR2 SNEGSKA (reference sequence). CDR3 size: 12 residues. The CDR3 reads CSARTSGNEQFF. DNA of the CDR3: TGCAGTGCGAGAACTAGCGGCAATGAGCAGTTCTTC.

This clonotype was seen repeatedly, ten times or more. The J gene is TRBJ2-5, the V gene TRBV20-1, with 8 bases fitting TRBD2. Looked up from germline, CDR1 is DFQATT and CDR2 is SNEGSKA (reference sequence). With V trimmed by 2 bases and J by 1 base, 9 bases remained unmatched. This CDR3 comprises 16 residues. CDR3 protein: CSARSPGLGAQETQYF. The DNA of the CDR3 is TGCAGTGCTAGAAGCCCGGGACTAGGGGCCCAAGAGACCCAGTACTTC.

Ten or more counts support this clonotype. The chain joins TRBV5-8 to TRBJ2-1; D unresolved. Per germline, CDR1 SGHTS and CDR2 YDEGEE. The V end was cut by 1 base, the J end by 0 bases, with 8 bases between. This CDR3 contains 15 residues. CDR3 nucleotide sequence: TGTGCCAGCAGCTTGTGGGCAAGCTCCTACAATGAGCAGTTCTTC. Translated: CASSLWASSYNEQFF. Full variable domain (rest looked up from reference TRBV5-8 and TRBJ2-1): EAGVTQSPTHLIKTRGQQATLRCSPISGHTSVYWYQQALGLGLQFLLWYDEGEERNRGNFPPRFSGRQFPNYSSELNVNALELEDSALYLCASSLWASSYNEQFFGPGTRLTVL.

This clonotype was observed many times. The chain uses TRBV29-1 and TRBJ2-3; 7 nucleotides align to TRBD2. V lost 3 bases and J lost 4; bases outside the gene matches: 7. The CDR3 runs to 14 residues. Looked up from germline, CDR1 is SQVTM and CDR2 is ANQGSEA. The CDR3 reads CSVDGAGVPDTQYF. CDR3 in DNA: TGCAGCGTTGATGGCGCGGGAGTTCCAGATACGCAGTATTTT.

In its sample, this clonotype was seen a few times. This chain links TRBV12-3 or TRBV12-4 with TRBJ1-5, with 10 nucleotides matching TRBD1. The CDR3 runs to 13 residues. The trim removed 5 bases at V and 9 bases at J, leaving 4 bases unmatched. The CDR3 nucleotides read TGTGCCAGCAGTCCGACAGGGGGCGGGCCCCAGCATTTT. Translating it yields CASSPTGGGPQHF.

This clonotype has at least ten counts. The rearrangement links TRBV20-1 to TRBJ2-3; D is unclear. This CDR3 is 10 amino acids long. Trimming pared 6 bases from V and 4 bases from J, leaving 5 bases between. Germline CDR1 is DFQATT and CDR2 is SNEGSKA (reference sequence). CDR3 DNA: TGCAGTGCGATGGCAGATACGCAGTATTTT. Protein: CSAMADTQYF.

There are a few counts of this clonotype. The V call is TRBV24-1, the J call TRBJ2-3; tentative D call: TRBD2 (6 bases). V lost 5 bases to trimming and J lost 4 bases, with 18 bases between them. Germline V gives CDR1 KGHDR, CDR2 SFDVKD. This CDR3 has 16 residues. The DNA for the CDR3 is TGTGCCACCAGTGTGGCCTGGAAAGGCGGGGCAGATACGCAGTATTTT. It is translated as CATSVAWKGGADTQYF.

This clonotype came up many times. The rearrangement links TRBV12-3 or TRBV12-4 to TRBJ2-7; 8 nucleotides match TRBD1. The CDR3 is 13 residues long. V was pared by 3 bases and J by 9 bases, with 7 bases of the junction left unmatched. The CDR3: CASSFQGALVQYF. DNA of the CDR3: TGTGCCAGCAGTTTTCAGGGGGCTCTAGTGCAGTACTTC.

This clonotype was observed at least ten times. At one boundary the junction diverges from the germline segment, which might be a read error. The chain uses TRBV20-1 and TRBJ2-1; D is unclear. From germline, CDR1 is DFQATT and CDR2 SNEGSKA (reference sequence). The CDR3 is 12 residues long. The DNA for the CDR3 is TGCAGTGCCAGAGACGGAGACAATGAGCAGTTCTTC. This encodes CSARDGDNEQFF.

This chain uses TRBV11-3 with TRBJ2-7; 10 bases align to TRBD1. V dropped 5 bases and J dropped 0; count of bases not matched to a gene: 4. Germline V gene sequence: CDR1 SGHNT, CDR2 YENEEA. The CDR3 sequence is 15 residues long. The CDR3 DNA follows: TGTGCCAGCAGCCAGGACAGGGGGGGCTCCTACGAGCAGTACTTC. This codes for CASSQDRGGSYEQYF.

This clonotype was recorded at least ten times. The rearrangement uses TRBV7-2 and TRBJ2-7, with D maybe TRBD1 (6 bases). The CDR3 loop spans 14 amino acids. The V and J ends lost 5 bases and 5 bases respectively, with 16 bases between them. Germline values: CDR1 SGHTA, CDR2 FQGNSA. Written as DNA, the CDR3 is TGTGCCAGCAGCAGTCGTAGGGGGAGCGACGAGCAGTACTTC. Translation gives CASSSRRGSDEQYF.

The gene calls are TRBV4-1 and TRBJ1-1; D is unclear. The CDR3 covers 14 residues. V lost 1 base and J 3 bases, leaving 9 bases between the germline ends. Germline assignment: CDR1 MGHRA and CDR2 YSYEKL. The CDR3 DNA follows: TGCGCCAGCAGCCAAGTTCGGGCGGACACTGAAGCTTTCTTT. It translates to CASSQVRADTEAFF.

The sample holds many counts of this clonotype. V and J are TRBV5-1 and TRBJ2-1; D possibly corresponds to TRBD2 (5 bases). V was shortened by 4 bases and J by 5 bases, with 10 bases between the two germline ends. Germline loops: CDR1 SGHRS, CDR2 YFSETQ. The CDR3 extends over 13 amino acids. This CDR3 reads CASSTQLDNEQFF. Written as DNA, the CDR3 is TGCGCCAGCAGCACCCAACTAGACAATGAGCAGTTCTTC.

This clonotype was counted at least ten times. The rearrangement links TRBV5-1 to TRBJ1-4; D unclear. V was cut by 1 base and J by 6 bases, with 7 bases left in between. CDR3 length: 13 amino acids. Germline values: CDR1 SGHRS, CDR2 YFSETQ. The CDR3 bases are TGCGCCAGCAGCTTGCCTGGGGATGAAAAACTGTTTTTT. This translates into CASSLPGDEKLFF.

This clonotype occurred many times. The chain links TRBV3-1 to TRBJ2-7, with D tentatively TRBD2 (6 bases). The CDR3 extends over 14 amino acids. V lost 3 bases to trimming and J lost 4 bases, with 13 bases between them. CDR1 and CDR2 (germline): LGHDT, YNNKEL (reference sequence). The CDR3 DNA follows: TGTGCCAGCAGCCATGGAGGGCGGGCGTACGAGCAGTACTTC. Encoded protein: CASSHGGRAYEQYF.

This chain connects TRBV12-3 or TRBV12-4 to TRBJ2-3; D is undetermined. V was clipped by 8 bases and J by 2 bases, with 11 bases between them. This CDR3 has 13 residues. The CDR3 coding sequence is TGTGCCAGCGAAATGAGGCCCACAGATACGCAGTATTTT. It encodes CASEMRPTDTQYF.

The rearrangement joins TRBV3-1 to TRBJ1-5, with D hard to call. Germline CDR1 reads LGHDT; CDR2 reads YNNKEL (reference sequence). V lost 5 bases and J 3 bases, leaving 11 bases between the germline ends. The CDR3 has 14 amino acids. CDR3 coding DNA: TGTGCCAGCAGCGACCTCCGGGCCAATCAGCCCCAGCATTTT. Translated, it gives CASSDLRANQPQHF.

The rearrangement uses TRBV7-9 and TRBJ1-1; possibly TRBD1 for D (5 bases). The CDR3 loop spans 13 amino acids. The ends were cut back, 8 bases at V and 2 bases at J, with 12 bases in the middle. Germline lookup yields CDR1 SEHNR and CDR2 FQNEAQ (reference sequence). CDR3 nucleotide sequence: TGTGCCAGCCTCCGGGACTCCAACACTGAAGCTTTCTTT. This sequence encodes CASLRDSNTEAFF.

This clonotype came up many times. The chain recombines TRBV4-2 with TRBJ1-1, with D possibly being TRBD1 (6 bases). The V gene's germline CDR1 is LGHNA and CDR2 YNFKEQ. CDR3 size: 15 residues. The V and J ends lost 5 bases and 3 bases respectively, with 16 bases between them. DNA of the CDR3: TGTGCCAGCAGCTCCGGGGGGGGGCTTGACACTGAAGCTTTCTTT. Residues: CASSSGGGLDTEAFF.